Each of the 7 T cell receptor beta chains below was sequenced from the same sample in a study of cytotoxic CD8 clonotypes in ibrutinib-treated CLL. Only in-frame clones appear in the TCRdb table, and some are missing; sequencing was by immunoSEQ multiplex PCR. The sample gives 15,000 to 20,000 clones, about 85% of which show up once; around 6% is in the top ten. Sequencing used PBMCs, obtained before ibrutinib treatment. All receptors derive from a human donor with chronic lymphocytic leukemia.

The chain uses TRBV2 and TRBJ2-7; D gene unclear. Trimming cost V 9 bases and J 6 bases, with 27 bases left between them. CDR3 size: 16 residues. Germline CDR1 and CDR2: SNHLY and FYNNEI. The CDR3 spells CARARARNGPLREQYF. As DNA, the CDR3 is TGTGCCAGAGCCCGGGCCAGGAATGGACCGCTACGCGAGCAGTACTTC. The entire variable domain, with the rest obtained from reference TRBV2 and TRBJ2-7, is as follows: EPEVTQTPSHQVTQMGQEVILRCVPISNHLYFYWYRQILGQKVEFLVSFYNNEISEKSEIFDDQFSVERPDGSNFTLKIRSTKLEDSAMYFCARARARNGPLREQYFGPGTRLTVT.

The J gene is TRBJ2-3, the V gene TRBV2; 12 bases are a match to TRBD2. The CDR3 is 15 amino acids. Germline CDR1 is SNHLY and CDR2 is FYNNEI. Trimming took 2 bases from V and 6 from J; bases not matched to a gene: 3. The CDR3 DNA reads TGTGCCAGCAGTGAACTAGCGGGGGGGATCGATACGCAGTATTTT. Its translation: CASSELAGGIDTQYF.

The chain uses TRBV7-8 and TRBJ1-1; D remains unclear. The V and J ends lost 2 bases and 3 bases respectively, with 16 bases between them. Germline CDR1 SGHVS, CDR2 FQNEAQ. CDR3 size: 16 residues. The CDR3 spells CASSLNLLREYTEAFF. DNA for the CDR3: TGTGCCAGCAGCTTAAATCTTTTGCGTGAGTACACTGAAGCTTTCTTT.

Only a few counts were recorded for this clone. V and J are TRBV14 and TRBJ1-2; 7 bases agree with TRBD1. The CDR3 runs 16 residues. The germline CDR1 and CDR2 sequences are SGHDN and FVKESK. Trimming cost V 2 bases and J 2 bases; bases outside gene matches: 8. CDR3 coding DNA: TGTGCCAGCAGCCAAACGCCGACAGGGATAAACTATGGCTACACCTTC. Translated, it gives CASSQTPTGINYGYTF. The whole variable domain, filled in from reference TRBV14 and TRBJ1-2, reads EAGVTQFPSHSVIEKGQTVTLRCDPISGHDNLYWYRRVMGKEIKFLLHFVKESKQDESGMPNNRFLAERTGGTYSTLKVQPAELEDSGVYFCASSQTPTGINYGYTFGSGTRLTVV.

The rearrangement uses TRBV5-6 and TRBJ2-5; possibly TRBD2 for D (5 bases). This CDR3 spans 15 amino acids. The germline CDR1 and CDR2 sequences are SGHDT and YYEEEE. With 1 base removed from V and 2 bases from J, the gap between germline ends came to 12 bases. The CDR3 reads CASSLSGVGQETQYF. The CDR3 bases are TGTGCCAGCAGCTTGTCCGGGGTCGGGCAAGAGACCCAGTACTTC. The full variable domain, in which reference TRBV5-6 and TRBJ2-5 provide the parts outside the CDR3, is DAGVTQSPTHLIKTRGQQVTLRCSPKSGHDTVSWYQQALGQGPQFIFQYYEEEERQRGNFPDRFSGHQFPNYSSELNVNALLLGDSALYLCASSLSGVGQETQYFGPGTRLLVL.

The chain recombines TRBV18 with TRBJ2-1; TRBD2 matches 9 bases. V lost 3 bases and J lost 9; bases outside the gene matches: 6. The CDR3 consists of 14 residues. Germline CDR1 and CDR2: KGHSH and LQKENI. The CDR3 here is CASSPFRTSAEQFF. CDR3 DNA sequence: TGTGCCAGCTCACCTTTCAGGACTAGCGCTGAGCAGTTCTTC.

The rearrangement uses TRBV30 and TRBJ1-4; no clear D. Germline V gene sequence: CDR1 GTSNPN, CDR2 SVGIG (reference sequence). Trimming took off 0 bases at V and 7 bases at J, with 12 bases between the two ends. CDR3 size: 14 residues. CDR3 sequence reads: CAWSVVGRGEKLFF. The CDR3, as DNA: TGTGCCTGGAGTGTGGTAGGGCGGGGTGAAAAACTGTTTTTT.